This entry concerns a single TCR beta chain. No antigen is known for it. Trimming stripped 7 bases from V and 0 bases from J, with 15 bases between. The length of the CDR3 is 16 residues. Germline V gives CDR1 LNHDA, CDR2 SQIVND (reference sequence). Expressed TCRB transcripts were sequenced after all isolated RNA was converted to cDNA. Regulatory, naive and central memory T cell samples averaged approximately 3.5 million reads. TCRdb's copy holds only in-frame clones and misses some; the assay was immunoSEQ multiplex PCR. The sample lists under 300,000 clones, approximately 13% seen once, with roughly 0.02% in the top ten. This sample is part of a study of beta chain features in type 1 diabetes. Regarding the study as a whole: There was a moderate but significant shortening of TCRB CDR3s in all four CD4+ subsets of Type 1 diabetes patients. Within the patient group, naive, central memory and Treg TCRB repertoires appeared more similar to each other than within healthy donors.

Sorting of CD4+ naive, central memory, regulatory and stem cell-like memory cells was performed via CD45RO/CCR7/CD25/CD127/CD95/CD27. This TCR came from a man between 25 and 39 years old with type 1 diabetes. Input material: naive CD4+ T cells from blood. The chain couples TRBV19 to TRBJ2-2; D call uncertain. Here the CDR3 DNA reads TGTGCCAGTAATACCTACGCCACGGCGAACACCGGGGAGCTGTTTTTT. It is translated as CASNTYATANTGELFF.